A single sample is the source of the 8 T cell receptor beta chains below, sequenced in a study of CD8 T cells in Susac syndrome. Reverse transcription used about 0.45 to 1 ug RNA and random hexamers. TCRdb reanalysed the immunoSEQ multiplex PCR reads using MiXCR and keeps one entry per CDR3 protein. In the table there are roughly 120,000 distinct CDR3 sequences, over 85% of which are singletons. The specimen sequenced was CD8+ T cells from PBMCs. These receptors came from a human donor with multiple sclerosis.

The V and J genes are TRBV2 and TRBJ2-2, with D perhaps TRBD1 (6 bases). Germline CDR1 reads SNHLY; CDR2 reads FYNNEI. Between the trimmed V and J ends, which lost 1 base and 3 bases, there was a span of 12 bases. There are 16 residues in the CDR3. DNA of the CDR3: TGTGCCAGCAGTGAAGGGCAGGGGTTGGACACCGGGGAGCTGTTTTTT. This sequence encodes CASSEGQGLDTGELFF.

CDR3 sequence (DNA): TGTGCCAGCAGACCGGGACAGGGTAACACCGGGGAGCTGTTTTTT. Amino acid sequence: CASRPGQGNTGELFF. This rearrangement joins TRBV12-3 or TRBV12-4 to TRBJ2-2, with TRBD1 matching 9 bases. V shed 6 bases and J 2 bases; nucleotides not matched to a gene: 4. This CDR3 has 15 amino acids.

This clonotype appeared a single time. The rearrangement joins TRBV29-1 to TRBJ1-1; tentative D call: TRBD1 (5 bases). V was clipped by 5 bases and J by 5 bases, with 18 bases between them. This CDR3 contains 14 residues. Germline V CDR1 and CDR2: SQVTM, ANQGSEA. CDR3 nucleotide sequence: TGCAGCGTTAGGACGCTTAGGGGTTTGACTGAAGCTTTCTTT. This sequence encodes CSVRTLRGLTEAFF.

This clonotype was seen once. The J gene is TRBJ2-2, the V gene TRBV29-1, with 8 bases lining up with TRBD1. The CDR3 runs to 14 residues. V dropped 5 bases and J dropped 5; count of bases not matched to a gene: 7. Per the germline V gene, CDR1 is SQVTM and CDR2 is ANQGSEA. CDR3 residues: CSVRKTGGTGELFF. In nucleotides, the CDR3 is TGCAGCGTTAGGAAAACAGGGGGAACCGGGGAGCTGTTTTTT.

This rearrangement joins TRBV27 to TRBJ2-7, with 7 bases that match TRBD2. Germline lookup yields CDR1 MNHEY and CDR2 SMNVEV (reference sequence). The CDR3 consists of 13 residues. The junction had 3 bases not matched to a gene; V was cut back by 5 bases and J by 2 bases. The CDR3 region is CASSRGVAYEQYF. CDR3 sequence (DNA): TGTGCCAGCAGTCGGGGGGTGGCCTACGAGCAGTACTTC.

V is TRBV6-5 and J is TRBJ2-1, with 8 bases fitting TRBD2. V trimming: 0 bases; J trimming: 10 bases; junction bases outside the gene matches: 2. The germline gives CDR1 MNHEY, CDR2 SVGAGI. The CDR3 covers 13 residues. The DNA for the CDR3 is TGTGCCAGCAGTTACTCCCGACTAGCGGAGCAGTTCTTC. Its protein is CASSYSRLAEQFF.

The chain employs TRBV5-1 and TRBJ2-7; possible D gene TRBD1, 6 bases. V lost 2 bases, J lost 6 bases, and 21 bases lay in between. CDR3 size: 16 residues. Germline V gene data show CDR1 as SGHRS and CDR2 as YFSETQ. In DNA, the CDR3 is TGCGCCAGCAGCTTCAATCACCTGACAGGCCCGTGCGAGCAGTACGTC. This codes for CASSFNHLTGPCEQYV.

This clonotype was seen a few times. The V and J genes are TRBV13 and TRBJ2-5; no clear D. The CDR3 totals 14 residues. Trimming cost V 5 bases and J 5 bases, with 15 bases left between them. Germline V lookup: CDR1 PRHDT, CDR2 FYEKMQ (reference sequence). CDR3 sequence reads: CASSPDSPRETQYF. CDR3 DNA: TGTGCCAGCAGCCCAGACTCTCCACGGGAGACCCAGTACTTC.